This T cell receptor beta chain was sequenced for a study of CD8 T cells in ankylosing spondylitis. The CDR3 runs to 14 residues. Deletions cut 10 bases from V and 0 bases from J, with 15 bases between. Germline lookup yields CDR1 LGHDT and CDR2 YNNKEL (reference sequence). This clonotype has ten or more counts. No antigen is known for it. Regarding the study as a whole: Several highly homologous variants made up a TCR beta motif, and this motif appeared characteristic of ankylosing spondylitis blood.

Libraries for TCR beta were made by quantitative 5'-RACE with molecular barcodes. TCRdb re-called the 5' RACE reads with MiXCR, one entry per CDR3 protein. Here the sample spans about 250,000 distinct CDR3 sequences, 10% to 13% being singletons. The TCR was taken from a male donor with ankylosing spondylitis or in good health (not recorded which). The V and J genes are TRBV3-1 and TRBJ1-2, with D uncertain. The material sequenced was blood, either unsorted or a sorted T cell fraction (not recorded which). The CDR3 reads CAKPGPQANYGYTF. In DNA form, the CDR3 reads TGTGCCAAACCCGGCCCGCAAGCTAACTATGGCTACACCTTC.